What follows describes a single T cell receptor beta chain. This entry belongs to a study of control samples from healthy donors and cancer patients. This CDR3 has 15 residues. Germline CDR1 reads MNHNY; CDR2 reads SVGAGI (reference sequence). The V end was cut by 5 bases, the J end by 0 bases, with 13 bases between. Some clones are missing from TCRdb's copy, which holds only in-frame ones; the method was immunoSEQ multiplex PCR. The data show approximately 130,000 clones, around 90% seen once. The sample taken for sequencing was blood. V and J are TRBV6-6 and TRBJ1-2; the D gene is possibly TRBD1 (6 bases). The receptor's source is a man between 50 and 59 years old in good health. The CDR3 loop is CASSGQGSTNYGYTF. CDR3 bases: TGTGCCAGCAGTGGCCAGGGGTCCACTAACTATGGCTACACCTTC.